There are many counts of the clone carrying this T cell receptor beta chain. This sample is drawn from a study of neurological immune-mediated disorders. Per germline, CDR1 ENHRY and CDR2 SYGVKD. The CDR3 has 14 amino acids. J gave up 6 bases and V 2 bases, and 7 bases lay outside the gene matches. TCRdb reanalysed the 5' RACE reads using MiXCR and keeps one entry per CDR3 protein. The table lists about 16,000 distinct CDR3 sequences, approximately 21% of them singletons. This chain uses TRBV10-3 with TRBJ2-7, with 7 positions matching TRBD2. Source material: PBMCs. The origin of this receptor is a man aged 50-60 years in good health. CDR3 coding DNA: TGTGCCATCAGTGAGCCAGGGAGGGCGGGCGAGCAGTACTTC. As protein: CAISEPGRAGEQYF.